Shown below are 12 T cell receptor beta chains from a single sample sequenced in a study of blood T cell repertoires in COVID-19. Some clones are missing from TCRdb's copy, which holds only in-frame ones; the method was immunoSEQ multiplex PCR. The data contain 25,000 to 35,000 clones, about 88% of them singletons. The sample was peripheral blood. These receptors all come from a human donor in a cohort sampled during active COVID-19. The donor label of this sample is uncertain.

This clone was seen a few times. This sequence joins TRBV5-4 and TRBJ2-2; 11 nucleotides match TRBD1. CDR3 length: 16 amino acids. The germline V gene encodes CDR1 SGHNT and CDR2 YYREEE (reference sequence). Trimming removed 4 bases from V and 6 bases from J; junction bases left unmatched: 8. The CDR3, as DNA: TGTGCCAGCAGCCCACCCGGACAGGGGGCGGCCGGGGAGCTGTTTTTT. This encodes CASSPPGQGAAGELFF.

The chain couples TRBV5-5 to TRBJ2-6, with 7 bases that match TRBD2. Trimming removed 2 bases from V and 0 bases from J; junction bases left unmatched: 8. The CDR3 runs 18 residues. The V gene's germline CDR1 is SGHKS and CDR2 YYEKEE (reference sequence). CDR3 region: CASSFMGGPFSGANVLTF. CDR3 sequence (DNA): TGTGCCAGCAGCTTCATGGGAGGGCCGTTCTCTGGGGCCAACGTCCTGACTTTC.

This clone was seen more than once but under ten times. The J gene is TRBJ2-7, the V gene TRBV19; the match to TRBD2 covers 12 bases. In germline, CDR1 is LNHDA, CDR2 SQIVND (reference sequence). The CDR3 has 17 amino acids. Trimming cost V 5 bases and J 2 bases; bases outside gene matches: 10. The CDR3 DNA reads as TGTGCCAGTAGTCAGAGACTAGCGGGAGATCGGCCCTACGAGCAGTACTTC. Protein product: CASSQRLAGDRPYEQYF.

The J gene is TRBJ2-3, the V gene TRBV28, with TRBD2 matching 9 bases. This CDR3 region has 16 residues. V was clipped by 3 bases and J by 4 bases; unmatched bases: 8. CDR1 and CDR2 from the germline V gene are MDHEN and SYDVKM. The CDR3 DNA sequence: TGTGCCAGCAGTTTTCCTTTAGCGGGAGCTTCAGATACGCAGTATTTT. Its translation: CASSFPLAGASDTQYF. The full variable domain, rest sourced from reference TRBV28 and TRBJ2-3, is DVKVTQSSRYLVKRTGEKVFLECVQDMDHENMFWYRQDPGLGLRLIYFSYDVKMKEKGDIPEGYSVSREKKERFSLILESASTNQTSMYLCASSFPLAGASDTQYFGPGTRLTVL.

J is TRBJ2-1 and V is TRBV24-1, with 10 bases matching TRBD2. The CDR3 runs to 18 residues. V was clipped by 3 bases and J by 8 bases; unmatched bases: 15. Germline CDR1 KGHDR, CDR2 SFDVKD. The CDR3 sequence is CATSDPSGSKGQGDEQFF. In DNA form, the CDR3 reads TGTGCCACCAGTGATCCTAGCGGGAGTAAGGGGCAAGGGGATGAGCAGTTCTTC.

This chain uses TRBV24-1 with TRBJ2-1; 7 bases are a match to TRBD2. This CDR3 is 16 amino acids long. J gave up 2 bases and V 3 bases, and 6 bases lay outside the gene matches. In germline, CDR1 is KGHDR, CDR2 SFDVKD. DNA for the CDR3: TGTGCCACCAGTGATGAAGCCGGGACTACCTACAATGAGCAGTTCTTC. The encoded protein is CATSDEAGTTYNEQFF.

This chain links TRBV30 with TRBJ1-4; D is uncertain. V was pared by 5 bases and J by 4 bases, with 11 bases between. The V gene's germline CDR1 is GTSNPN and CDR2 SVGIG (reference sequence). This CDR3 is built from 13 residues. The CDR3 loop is CAWRGSINEKLFF. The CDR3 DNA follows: TGTGCCTGGCGAGGGAGTATTAATGAAAAACTGTTTTTT.

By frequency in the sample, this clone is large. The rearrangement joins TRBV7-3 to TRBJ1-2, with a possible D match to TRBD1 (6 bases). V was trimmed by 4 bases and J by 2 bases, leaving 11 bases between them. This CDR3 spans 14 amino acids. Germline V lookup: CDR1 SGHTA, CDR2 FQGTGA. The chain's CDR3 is CASSSPGENYGYTF. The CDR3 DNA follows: TGTGCCAGCAGCTCTCCAGGGGAAAACTATGGCTACACCTTC.

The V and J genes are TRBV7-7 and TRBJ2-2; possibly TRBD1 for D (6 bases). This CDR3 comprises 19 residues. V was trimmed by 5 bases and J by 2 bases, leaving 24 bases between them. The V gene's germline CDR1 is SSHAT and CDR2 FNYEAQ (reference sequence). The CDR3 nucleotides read TGTGCCAGCAGCCCCGGCCGGCGGGCCAGGGGCGGTAACACCGGGGAGCTGTTTTTT. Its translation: CASSPGRRARGGNTGELFF.

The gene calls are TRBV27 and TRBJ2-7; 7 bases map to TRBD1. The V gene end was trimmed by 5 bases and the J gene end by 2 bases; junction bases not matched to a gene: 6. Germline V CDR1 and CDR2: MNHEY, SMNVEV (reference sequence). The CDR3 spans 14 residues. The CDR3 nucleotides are TGTGCCAGCAGTCTCCGGACAGGTACCTACGAGCAGTACTTC. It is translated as CASSLRTGTYEQYF.

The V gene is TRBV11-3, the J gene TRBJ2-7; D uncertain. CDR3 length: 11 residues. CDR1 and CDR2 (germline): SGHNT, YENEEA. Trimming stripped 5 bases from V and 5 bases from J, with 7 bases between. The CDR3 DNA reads TGTGCCAGCAGCCACACCGACGAGCAGTACTTC. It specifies CASSHTDEQYF.

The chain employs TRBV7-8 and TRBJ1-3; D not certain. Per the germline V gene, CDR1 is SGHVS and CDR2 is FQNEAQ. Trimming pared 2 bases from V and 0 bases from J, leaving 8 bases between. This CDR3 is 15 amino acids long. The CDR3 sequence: CASSLLEYSGNTIYF. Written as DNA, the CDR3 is TGTGCCAGCAGCTTACTGGAGTACTCTGGAAACACCATATATTTT.